These T cell receptor beta chains were read from a single sample in a study of T cells in localized non-small cell lung cancer. Clones were sequenced by immunoSEQ multiplex PCR, and TCRdb holds only the in-frame ones, with some missing. The sample yields tens of thousands of clones, more than 75% seen once. The starting material was peripheral blood, obtained before any cancer treatment. The receptors shown here come from a male donor aged 60 or over with stage III lung adenocarcinoma. The CDR3 runs from the conserved cysteine through the conserved F or W.

TRBJ2-1	TRBV5-4	CASRGRERGNNEQFF
TRBJ1-5	TRBV11-2	CASSYGTGDRPQHF
TRBJ2-3	TRBV5-1	CASSGGSSTDTQYF
TRBJ1-2	TRBV19	CASSISGMRYGYTF
TRBJ2-7	TRBV18	CASSPRTNYEQYF
TRBJ1-3	TRBV10-2	CASSEQSPGNTIYF
TRBJ2-2	TRBV19	CASSLGANPNTGELFF
TRBJ2-1	TRBV5-1	CASSFQGADNEQFF
TRBJ1-3	TRBV7-9	CAQGESGNTIYF
TRBJ1-5	TRBV10-3	CAISEREYQPQHF
TRBJ1-4	TRBV4-1	CASSQGVPTNEKLFF
TRBJ2-2	TRBV2	CASSEETGELFF
TRBJ1-1	TRBV11-3	CASSLSTVDGEAFF
TRBJ2-3	TRBV6-1	CASSEPGFFTDTQYF
TRBJ1-4	TRBV10-3	CASRDRVSINEKLFF
TRBJ1-5	TRBV6-1	CASSVGLGDPNQPQHF
TRBJ2-7	TRBV4-1	CASSQTLIGSYEQYF
TRBJ2-5	TRBV7-8	CASSLAVLRVAETQYF
TRBJ2-3	TRBV5-4	CASRTGLAGNRADTQYF
TRBJ1-4	TRBV7-9	CASSQQGARGEKLFF
TRBJ2-1	TRBV19	CASAVGSYNEQFF
TRBJ2-3	TRBV15	CATSRAEATQYF
TRBJ1-5	TRBV19	CASSINQNHSNQPQHF
TRBJ1-4	TRBV6-6	CASSYSRGSNEKLFF
TRBJ2-7	TRBV29-1	CSAFMKGAGEQYF
TRBJ1-6	TRBV30	CAWGGSYNSPLHF
TRBJ1-4	TRBV19	CASRSPGQTNEKLFF
TRBJ2-5	TRBV7-9	CASSDPDRARGVAQYF
TRBJ1-1	TRBV19	CASSPHWGGTEAFF
TRBJ1-2	TRBV18	CASSPDSVYGYTF
TRBJ1-1	TRBV5-4	CASSLQAANTEAFF
TRBJ2-1	TRBV7-9	CASSSGHLNEQFF